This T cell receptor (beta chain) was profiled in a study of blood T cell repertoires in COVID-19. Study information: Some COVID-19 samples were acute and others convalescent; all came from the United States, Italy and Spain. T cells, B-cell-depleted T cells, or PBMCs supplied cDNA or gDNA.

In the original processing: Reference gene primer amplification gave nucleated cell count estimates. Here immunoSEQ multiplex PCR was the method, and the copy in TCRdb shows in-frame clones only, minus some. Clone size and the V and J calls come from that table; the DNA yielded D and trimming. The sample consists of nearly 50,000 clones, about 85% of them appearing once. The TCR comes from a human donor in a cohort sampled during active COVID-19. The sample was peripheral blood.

The CDR3 region is CASSFLSSYEQYF. The DNA of the CDR3 is TGTGCCAGCAGTTTTCTATCATCCTACGAGCAGTACTTC. The chain has TRBV27 and TRBJ2-7, with D unclear. This CDR3 region has 13 residues. Germline V lookup: CDR1 MNHEY, CDR2 SMNVEV (reference sequence). V lost 3 bases to trimming and J lost 1 base, with 7 bases between them.